These 29 T cell receptor beta chains originate from one sample sequenced in a study of post-analysis software for immune sequencing data (dated by TCRdb to 2015 to 2017). Study-wide findings and limitations: Significantly higher frequencies in patients than in controls were found for roughly 5 TRBV segments, including TRBV5-6, TRBV5-1 and TRBV20-1.

The library was built by means of PCR. Reads for this sample came from an Illumina HiSeq 2500. To reduce PCR and sequencing biases, unique molecular identifiers were incorporated into the TCR beta cDNA libraries. TCRdb trimmed public reads at Q25 via fastp, called clones via MiXCR and kept in-frame beta chains. Every CDR3 protein is listed once, alongside the most common genes and DNA of its rows. This sample has roughly 580,000 distinct CDR3 sequences in its table, and about 40% of those were observed once. The top ten clones comprise around 1.7% of the sample. These receptors' targets are unknown. Sample: blood. These receptors all come from a girl aged 10-17 years with multiple sclerosis.

The V and J genes are TRBV3-1 and TRBJ1-2; D may be TRBD1 (5 bases). Germline V gives CDR1 LGHDT, CDR2 YNNKEL (reference sequence). This CDR3 has 15 residues. V shed 4 bases and J shed 4 bases, with 16 bases lying between them. The CDR3 DNA sequence: TGTGCCAGCAGCCCGGCCGGGCAGGGCGCCTATGGCTACACCTTC. This translates into CASSPAGQGAYGYTF.

The table lists this clonotype with a few counts. The chain uses TRBV11-1 and TRBJ2-5, with D possibly matching TRBD2 (5 bases). From germline, CDR1 is SGHAT and CDR2 FQDESV (reference sequence). There are 17 residues in the CDR3. Trimming shortened V by 5 bases and J by 0 bases, and 19 bases separated the two germline ends. The CDR3 DNA reads as TGTGCCAGCAGCCCGGGGAAGAGTCTAATGGACCAAGAGACCCAGTACTTC. This translates into CASSPGKSLMDQETQYF. The variable domain in full, completed from reference TRBV11-1 and TRBJ2-5, reads EAEVAQSPRYKITEKSQAVAFWCDPISGHATLYWYRQILGQGPELLVQFQDESVVDDSQLPKDRFSAERLKGVDSTLKIQPAELGDSAMYLCASSPGKSLMDQETQYFGPGTRLLVL.

This clonotype was observed many times. This CDR3 is CASSLDALAAYNEQFF. The CDR3 DNA is TGTGCCAGCAGCTTGGACGCACTAGCGGCCTACAATGAGCAGTTCTTC. V usage is TRBV5-6 and J usage is TRBJ2-1, with 8 bases lining up with TRBD2. J gave up 2 bases and V 0 bases, and 4 bases lay outside the gene matches. Germline V lookup: CDR1 SGHDT, CDR2 YYEEEE. This CDR3 has 16 residues.

The chain uses TRBV7-8 and TRBJ1-1, with TRBD1 as a possible D gene (6 bases). The CDR3 contains 15 residues. V lost 1 base, J lost 0 bases, and 9 bases lay in between. Germline CDR1 reads SGHVS; CDR2 reads FQNEAQ. The DNA of the CDR3 is TGTGCCAGCAGCTTAGTGGGGGCTCTGAACACTGAAGCTTTCTTT. It is translated as CASSLVGALNTEAFF.

This clonotype was observed a few times. The CDR3 loop reads CASSEPGGSKETQYF. Here the CDR3 DNA reads TGTGCCAGCAGTGAACCAGGGGGTTCCAAAGAGACCCAGTACTTC. J is TRBJ2-5 and V is TRBV2; TRBD1 matches 7 bases. The CDR3 runs to 15 residues. CDR1 is SNHLY, CDR2 FYNNEI, per germline. The ends lost 2 bases at V and 3 bases at J; junction bases unmatched: 6.

This rearrangement joins TRBV5-1 to TRBJ2-5; D is undetermined. CDR3 size: 15 residues. The V and J ends lost 4 bases and 5 bases respectively, with 18 bases between them. The germline V gene has CDR1 SGHRS and CDR2 YFSETQ. The CDR3 sequence: CASSLNPGARETQYF. The CDR3 bases are TGCGCCAGCAGCCTCAACCCGGGTGCCCGGGAGACCCAGTACTTC.

The rearrangement joins TRBV12-3 or TRBV12-4 to TRBJ2-3; 9 bases are shared with TRBD2. The V and J ends lost 4 bases and 6 bases, in that order; junction bases with no gene match: 5. The CDR3 has 14 residues. CDR3 in amino acids: CASSSSGVGDTQYF. CDR3 DNA: TGTGCCAGCAGTTCTAGCGGGGTTGGGGATACGCAGTATTTT.

This chain joins TRBV12-3 or TRBV12-4 and TRBJ2-7; D gene ambiguous. The DNA end lines up better with TRBJ2-5; the J call may be wrong. This CDR3 spans 11 amino acids. CDR3 sequence (DNA): TGTGCCAGCAGTTTTGACGAGACCCAGTACTTC. The encoded protein is CASSFDETQYF.

The chain recombines TRBV10-3 with TRBJ2-2; 9 bases are shared with TRBD2. The CDR3 covers 15 residues. V dropped 6 bases and J dropped 4; count of bases not matched to a gene: 6. Per germline, CDR1 ENHRY and CDR2 SYGVKD. CDR3 sequence: CAIRSGLAPTGELFF. The CDR3 region has the DNA TGTGCCATCAGATCAGGACTAGCGCCCACCGGGGAGCTGTTTTTT.

This clonotype showed up just a few times. This chain connects TRBV4-1 to TRBJ2-7, with TRBD2 matching over 10 bases. The V gene end was trimmed by 1 base and the J gene end by 4 bases; junction bases not matched to a gene: 13. CDR3 length equals 18 residues. CDR1 and CDR2 from the germline V gene are MGHRA and YSYEKL. The CDR3, as DNA: TGCGCCAGCAGCCAAGTGGGTTACGCTAGCGGGAGTCGGTACGAGCAGTACTTC. It is translated as CASSQVGYASGSRYEQYF.

This clonotype was observed a handful of times. This CDR3 is CASSQGGSYEQYF. The CDR3 region has the DNA TGCGCCAGCAGCCAAGGAGGTAGCTACGAGCAGTACTTC. The chain combines TRBV4-1 with TRBJ2-7; D is undetermined. The V and J ends lost 1 base and 3 bases respectively, with 7 bases between them. Germline loops: CDR1 MGHRA, CDR2 YSYEKL. The CDR3 consists of 13 residues.

A few counts support this clonotype. As DNA, the CDR3 is TGTGCCAGCAGCTTAGCCGCAGGGGGCGGCTATGGCTACACCTTC. Translation: CASSLAAGGGYGYTF. The chain combines TRBV7-9 with TRBJ1-2; 8 bases line up with TRBD1. Germline V gene data show CDR1 as SEHNR and CDR2 as FQNEAQ (reference sequence). Trimming removed 0 bases from V and 4 bases from J; junction bases left unmatched: 4. This CDR3 spans 15 amino acids. The full variable domain, rest sourced from reference TRBV7-9 and TRBJ1-2, is DTGVSQNPRHKITKRGQNVTFRCDPISEHNRLYWYRQTLGQGPEFLTYFQNEAQLEKSRLLSDRFSAERPKGSFSTLEIQRTEQGDSAMYLCASSLAAGGGYGYTFGSGTRLTVV.

This clonotype appeared a few times. The chain combines TRBV6-1 with TRBJ1-2; D perhaps matches TRBD1 (5 bases). The CDR3 totals 15 residues. Trimming pared 4 bases from V and 2 bases from J, leaving 14 bases between. The germline CDR1 and CDR2 sequences are MNHNS and SASEGT. CDR3 amino acids: CASSAHRPGNYGYTF. The CDR3 DNA reads as TGTGCCAGCAGTGCCCACAGGCCGGGGAACTATGGCTACACCTTC.

This clonotype came up a few times. In DNA form, the CDR3 reads TGCGCCAGCAGCTTGGCGGAGCTCGGGGATACGCAGTATTTT. Amino acid sequence: CASSLAELGDTQYF. This chain connects TRBV5-1 to TRBJ2-3; no firm D call. In germline, CDR1 is SGHRS, CDR2 YFSETQ. V dropped 0 bases and J dropped 6 bases, with 11 bases sitting between them. CDR3 length equals 14 residues.

This clonotype has only a few counts. V is TRBV20-1 and J is TRBJ2-1; 7 bases agree with TRBD2. This CDR3 is built from 16 residues. From germline, CDR1 is DFQATT and CDR2 SNEGSKA (reference sequence). V trimming: 3 bases; J trimming: 0 bases; junction bases outside the gene matches: 8. Written as DNA, the CDR3 is TGCAGTGCTAGTGGGGGGGGAAGTAGCTCCTACAATGAGCAGTTCTTC. Translating it yields CSASGGGSSSYNEQFF.

This clonotype has a single count. This sequence joins TRBV6-1 and TRBJ2-7; 8 bases line up with TRBD2. This CDR3 comprises 13 residues. J gave up 3 bases and V 6 bases, and 4 bases lay outside the gene matches. Germline lookup yields CDR1 MNHNS and CDR2 SASEGT. CDR3 region: CASRERGSYEQYF. The CDR3 nucleotides are TGTGCCAGCAGGGAGCGGGGGAGCTACGAGCAGTACTTC.

This chain joins TRBV10-3 and TRBJ2-7; 7 nucleotides align to TRBD1. The J call may be wrong; the DNA end is better matched by TRBJ2-5. Per germline, CDR1 ENHRY and CDR2 SYGVKD. The CDR3 length is 13 residues. CDR3 sequence (DNA): TGTGCCATCAGTGAGACAGGGGTGATGACCCAGTACTTC. Translating it yields CAISETGVMTQYF.

As concerns this clonotype: One end of the junction fails to match germline, which may point to a read error. The genes are TRBV6-6 and TRBJ2-7; 11 bases map to TRBD2. The CDR3 is made up of 15 amino acids. Germline V gives CDR1 MNHNY, CDR2 SVGAGI (reference sequence). The CDR3 reads CAGRNSGGASYEQYF. The CDR3 DNA sequence: TGTGCCGGCAGAAATAGCGGGGGGGCCTCCTACGAGCAGTACTTC.

The chain carries TRBV5-6 and TRBJ2-7; D is perhaps TRBD2 (6 bases). CDR3 length: 16 residues. Trimming shortened V by 1 base and J by 0 bases, and 14 bases separated the two germline ends. CDR1 and CDR2 from the germline V gene are SGHDT and YYEEEE. This CDR3 is CASSLFGGRSSYEQYF. In DNA form, the CDR3 reads TGTGCCAGCAGCTTGTTCGGGGGTCGTAGCTCCTACGAGCAGTACTTC.

CDR3 in amino acids: CSAWPGPPYEQYF. DNA for the CDR3: TGCAGTGCTTGGCCGGGTCCGCCGTACGAGCAGTACTTC. The chain is built from TRBV20-1 and TRBJ2-5; D unclear. The DNA end is a closer match to TRBJ2-7, so the J assignment may be wrong. Germline loops: CDR1 DFQATT, CDR2 SNEGSKA (reference sequence). This CDR3 has 13 residues.

This clonotype was seen a handful of times. The CDR3 sequence is CSALSLAGGSWETQYF. In DNA, the CDR3 is TGCAGTGCCCTCTCTCTAGCGGGGGGGAGTTGGGAGACCCAGTACTTC. This sequence joins TRBV20-1 and TRBJ2-5; 12 bases line up with TRBD2. Trimming cost V 6 bases and J 5 bases; bases outside gene matches: 13. The CDR3 is 16 residues long. The germline CDR1 and CDR2 sequences are DFQATT and SNEGSKA (reference sequence).

With regard to this clonotype: This is likely a read error, given that the CDR3 carries no conserved phenylalanine or tryptophan at its end. The V gene is TRBV6-5, the J gene TRBJ2-1; 10 bases map to TRBD2. The CDR3 is 15 residues long. V was pared by 5 bases and J by 4 bases, with 5 bases of the junction left unmatched. The germline V gene encodes CDR1 MNHEY and CDR2 SVGAGI. CDR3 protein: CASSPAGGSYNEQFC. For the CDR3, the DNA is TGTGCCAGCAGTCCAGCGGGAGGGAGTTACAATGAGCAGTTCTGC.

V is TRBV30 and J is TRBJ1-1; D gene ambiguous. Looked up from germline, CDR1 is GTSNPN and CDR2 is SVGIG (reference sequence). Trimming pared 2 bases from V and 0 bases from J, leaving 13 bases between. This CDR3 has 15 amino acids. In nucleotides, the CDR3 is TGTGCCTGGAGTTCCGGGAGGTCGGTGAACACTGAAGCTTTCTTT. Encoded protein: CAWSSGRSVNTEAFF.

This clonotype came up a few times. J is TRBJ1-2 and V is TRBV12-3 or TRBV12-4, with 11 bases aligning to TRBD1. The V and J ends lost 6 bases and 3 bases, in that order; junction bases with no gene match: 6. The CDR3 runs to 15 residues. The CDR3 DNA reads TGTGCCAGCAGGGAACCGGGACAGGGGGACTATGGCTACACCTTC. Its translation is CASREPGQGDYGYTF.

The chain combines TRBV10-3 with TRBJ2-1; 8 bases agree with TRBD2. The J call may be faulty, since TRBJ2-7 better matches the DNA end. Per the germline V gene, CDR1 is ENHRY and CDR2 is SYGVKD. The CDR3 totals 15 residues. This CDR3 reads CAISAGGGSDGEQYF. The CDR3, as DNA: TGTGCCATCAGTGCGGGAGGGGGATCAGATGGCGAGCAGTACTTC.

The chain couples TRBV30 to TRBJ2-3, with D possibly called TRBD1 or TRBD2 (5 bases each). The V and J ends lost 0 bases and 4 bases respectively, with 8 bases between them. Germline lookup yields CDR1 GTSNPN and CDR2 SVGIG (reference sequence). The CDR3 contains 13 residues. The CDR3 sequence: CAWSVGGPDTQYF. The DNA of the CDR3 is TGTGCCTGGAGTGTTGGGGGTCCAGATACGCAGTATTTT.

The CDR3 region has the DNA TGTGCCAGCAGTAGGGCGGGAGATTACAATGAGCAGTTCTTC. Translating gives CASSRAGDYNEQFF. This chain uses TRBV12-3 or TRBV12-4 with TRBJ2-1, with 7 bases that match TRBD2. This CDR3 region has 14 residues. After removal of 5 bases from V and 4 bases from J, the junction contained 5 bases not matched to a gene.

The chain uses TRBV5-1 and TRBJ2-5, with 7 bases fitting TRBD1. J gave up 4 bases and V 1 base, and 4 bases lay outside the gene matches. This CDR3 has 14 residues. The germline gives CDR1 SGHRS, CDR2 YFSETQ. DNA for the CDR3: TGCGCCAGCAGCTTGTCCGGACAGGTAGAGACCCAGTACTTC. It translates to CASSLSGQVETQYF.

There are a few counts of this clonotype. The V and J genes are TRBV7-9 and TRBJ1-4; D might be TRBD1 (5 bases). V shed 5 bases and J shed 7 bases, with 17 bases lying between them. Per the germline V gene, CDR1 is SEHNR and CDR2 is FQNEAQ (reference sequence). This CDR3 comprises 15 residues. The CDR3 region has the DNA TGTGCCAGCAGCCTCCCTGCTTGGCAGGGTGAAAAACTGTTTTTT. This translates into CASSLPAWQGEKLFF.